This T cell receptor beta chain was sequenced for a study of blood T cells in healthy people across ages (dated by TCRdb to about 2015). Some background on the complete study: In model experiments, template switching captured roughly one uniquely barcoded TCR beta cDNA molecule for every two T cells. For two donors (one aged 18 to 30 and one aged 80 or older), the study analyzed two additional independent replicas of 1 million unique cDNA reads from the same blood draw. Donors were grouped into four age groups: young (average approximately 15 years), middle-aged (around 39), aged (over 55) and long-lived (around 80). To avoid experimental bias, donors of different ages were spread randomly across the sequencing lanes. To track age-related changes in TCR beta repertoire diversity, the study relied on deep sequencing normalized with unique cDNA molecular identifiers. Broad study findings and their caveats: As age increased, observed TCR beta diversity per million T cells dropped in a roughly linear way, and a significant reduction was already evident by age 40. The percentage of naive T cells measured by flow cytometry correlated strongly with observed TCR beta diversity. The long-lived group showed more naive CD4+ T cells, fewer expanded clones and increased TCR diversity than the aged group, suggesting age selection. The CMV infection status of donors was not known, potentially confounding age-related changes in expanded clonotypes. Conclusive comparison of naive and antigen-experienced compartments was prevented by the profiling of bulk unsorted PBMCs. Estimates of total diversity based on one million sequenced T cells were considered lower bounds and underestimates.

The library relied on 5' RACE. Sequencing was carried out with an Illumina HiSeq 2500. A second about 7 to 12 cycle PCR used a sample-barcoded 5' primer and a J-beta primer mix. Each TCR beta cDNA molecule received a unique molecular identifier from a template-switch 5' adaptor carrying 12 random nucleotides. At least 3 million CDR3-containing paired-end reads were obtained from each sample. First-strand cDNA synthesis was performed from all RNA using the Mint cDNA synthesis kit, with priming by a TRBC-specific oligonucleotide. Following uracil-DNA glycosylase treatment, a first 18-cycle PCR with universal primers M1SS and BC2_uni_R was performed on all cDNA. The study's own analysis went as follows. Normalization of each sample was performed by random selection of 1 million high-quality reads, each carrying a distinct molecular identifier. Reads sharing molecular identifiers were discarded rather than binned into consensus sequences. MiTCR, set to a Q25 quality threshold and the strictest error-elimination algorithm, was used for CDR3 identification, clonotype clustering and error correction. A nonparametric unseen species model with Euler transformation was used to estimate lower-bound total TCR beta diversity. TCRdb ran its own pipeline on the public reads, namely fastp trimming at Q25 and MiXCR clone calling, and kept in-frame beta chains. Every CDR3 protein is listed once, alongside the most common genes and DNA of its rows. The authors' filters were not applied to this entry. This sample comprises about 1,400,000 distinct CDR3 sequences, roughly 59% of them detected only once. Together, the top ten hold 6.5% to 8% of the sample.

The donors were 40 or so Caucasian individuals from Russia, aged roughly 6 to 100 years, who were systemically healthy. Each donor gave 8 to 10 milliliters of peripheral blood, drawn into EDTA-treated Vacutainer tubes. Ficoll-Paque density-gradient centrifugation was used to isolate PBMCs, with at least 6.5 million per sample. Total RNA was extracted from PBMCs with Trizol reagent, with at least 5 micrograms obtained per sample. For every donor, flow cytometry on a PBMC aliquot measured the percentage of naive CD45RAhigh/CD27high T cells. There are 15 amino acids in the CDR3, from cysteine to phenylalanine inclusive. The CDR3 DNA has 45 bases and is translated from base 1. V loses 0 bases, J loses 4 bases, and the germline ends lie 12 bases apart. Looking up the germline V gene yields CDR1 LGHNA and CDR2 YSLEER. About this clonotype itself: Its antigen remains unidentified. No quality values exist for individual bases; no much larger clone is one base distant.

The chain joins TRBV4-3 to TRBJ2-5, and possibly TRBD2, on 5 matching bases. This TCR was recovered from a man younger than 35 in good health. Sequencing used blood. DNA sequence: TGCGCCAGCAGCCAAGAAGTAGGCAGCGGAGAGACCCAGTACTTC. It translates as CASSQEVGSGETQYF.